This T cell receptor (beta chain) was recorded in a study of T cell repertoires in cytomegalovirus infection. For the study at large: Well-studied HLA-B-restricted CMV epitopes were used in the study alongside recently identified HLA-C-restricted ones. A matching HLA type, together with CMV infection, was signaled by public TCR beta signatures.

Comment on this clonotype: The antigen is not known.

Study findings and constraints: Dominating the ex vivo response were HLA-C-restricted CMV-specific TCR beta clonotypes. The cumulative frequency of public TCR beta families distinguished individuals who carried CMV together with the relevant HLA.

TCRdb re-called the reads through MiXCR, storing one row per CDR3 protein. This table holds some 500,000 distinct CDR3 sequences, 30% to 40% found once. The source was cultured PBMCs, collected from culture after CMV antigen stimulation. The TCR originated in a human donor in good health (CMV status not recorded). Some clones in this sample may be carry-over from other donors' samples.

The DNA of the CDR3 is TGTGCCAGCTCACTACGTCGATCAGGGGGGACTGAAGCTTTCTTT. Encoded protein: CASSLRRSGGTEAFF. The V gene is TRBV18, the J gene TRBJ1-1; 7 nucleotides line up with TRBD1. CDR3 length: 15 amino acids. From germline, CDR1 is KGHSH and CDR2 LQKENI. V lost 4 bases to trimming and J lost 5 bases; unmatched junction nucleotides: 10.